This T cell receptor beta chain comes out of a study of vaccination effects on CD4 cells after COVID-19 (dated by TCRdb to the early 2020s). Broadly, across the study: Post-vaccine samples across the study were collected a median of 72 days after the second dose, with a range of 14 to 241. In both COVID-19 convalescent patients and infection-naive vaccine recipients, the study compared SARS-CoV-2 spike-specific CD4+ TCR repertoires from before mRNA vaccination with those from after it. A total of 10 COVID-19 convalescent patients and a few SARS-CoV-2-naive healthy vaccine recipients were included in the full study. In the study, cultures from other donors were sequenced using the Oncomine TCR Beta short-read assay on an Illumina iSeq 100. Results the study describes overall, beyond this receptor: Clones induced by infection and clones induced by vaccination both contracted markedly at late timepoints after vaccination, which fits with T cell responses waning over time. In healthy vaccine recipients, vaccine-induced clones were almost all SARS-CoV-2 mono-reactive, with only 1 of 255 cross-reactive with common cold coronaviruses. Only a small number of convalescent patients were included, and no early post-infection timepoints were available, which limited the study.

This clone occurred a few times. Its antigen is still unknown. Base-call qualities are not available, and no considerably larger clone is one nucleotide away. Receptor libraries were prepared by the immunoSEQ multiplex PCR assay. DNA from the cultured and isolated CD4+ T cells underwent TCR beta CDR3 sequencing. The paper's processing steps were these. Non-productive TCR sequences were removed, reads were trimmed to the CDR3 region, and CDR3s of at least 7 amino acids were retained. The MANAFEST web app was used to pick out antigen-specific clonotypes by comparing their expansion in peptide wells with that in reference cultures. To be called positive, a clone needed expansion at FDR<0.05 compared with the reference and with all other wells, an odds ratio greater than 5, and a frequency greater than 0.1% in two replicate wells. Cross-reactive clonotypes were defined as significantly expanded in SARS-CoV-2 spike wells and in at least one common cold coronavirus spike condition. Levenshtein distance calculated with the stringdist R package was used to assess CDR3 similarity, and unrooted trees were constructed with ape in R 3.6.1. TCRdb obtained this table from immuneACCESS and retained in-frame rearrangements with V and J assigned. These tables miss some clones; where compared with another copy, unresolved V genes account for less than half of the shortfall, and the remainder is unexplained. V, J and clone size are taken as reported in that table, and D and trimming were inferred from the DNA itself. This sample is represented by about 64,000 clones; 60% to 80% of them were singletons. Roughly 2% of the sample is taken by the ten largest.

In the ViraFEST assay, PBMC were stimulated with viral peptide pools, and antigen-specific CD4+ T cell clonotypes were then identified by expansion using TCR sequencing. After more than 9 days of culture, CD4+ T cells were isolated with the EasySep CD4+ T cell isolation kit. Each participant got two doses of an mRNA SARS-CoV-2 vaccine, either BNT162b2 or mRNA-1273. None of the healthy vaccine recipients had a prior SARS-CoV-2 infection, which was confirmed by nucleocapsid antibody tests that came back negative both before and after vaccination. A few million PBMC per well were cultured with approximately 10 ug/ml peptides in IMDM containing approximately 4.6% human AB serum, 10 IU/ml IL-2 and gentamicin. Half of the culture medium was replaced with fresh IL-2-containing medium on days 3 and 7. Each peptide stimulation condition was cultured in triplicate wells unless otherwise noted. Using Ficoll-Paque Plus gradient centrifugation, PBMC were separated from whole blood and then either used fresh or cryopreserved at -140C. The overlapping peptide pools covered the spike proteins of SARS-CoV-2 and of the common cold coronaviruses HCoV-NL63, HCoV-OC43 and HCoV-229E. Genomic DNA was extracted from cultured CD4+ T cells with the QIAamp micro DNA kit.

Unmatched junction bases come to 9, with V trimmed by 5 bases and J by 2 bases. As encoded in the germline V gene, CDR1 is SGHTA while CDR2 is FQGNSA. The CDR3 runs 15 amino acids, cysteine and valine included. The read is trimmed to its CDR3 DNA, 45 bases read in frame from base 1. The sample in question was CD4+ T cells from PBMCs cultured with HCoV-OC43 spike peptides, obtained after COVID-19 vaccination. The intended sense of this specimen's cell subset or site label: HCoV-OC43 spike overlapping peptide pool stimulation. The receptor's source is a human donor who received a COVID-19 vaccine. The chain is made from TRBV7-2 and TRBJ2-7, and 7 junctional nucleotides match TRBD1. The DNA is TGTGCCAGCAGCCTACAGGGGACGGTAACCTACGAGCAGTACGTC. This yields the protein CASSLQGTVTYEQYV.